This T cell receptor (beta chain) was captured in a study of blood T cells in healthy people across ages. Germline assignment: CDR1 DFQATT and CDR2 SNEGSKA (reference sequence). With 6 bases removed from V and 0 bases from J, the gap between germline ends came to 16 bases. This CDR3 spans 15 amino acids. This clonotype appeared many times. Every donor contributed around 10 milliliters of peripheral blood by blood draw. Combining a sample-barcoded 5' primer with a J-beta primer mix, a second PCR ran for roughly 6 to 12 cycles. Each CDR3 protein gets one entry after TCRdb re-called the 5' RACE reads with MiXCR. The repertoire holds hundreds of thousands of distinct CDR3 sequences, with about 30% as singletons.

The TCR originated in a woman older than 75 in good health. The sample comprised blood. This chain joins TRBV20-1 and TRBJ2-3; D is perhaps TRBD2 (6 bases). The CDR3 sequence is CSAEAGRGSTDTQYF. The CDR3 region has the DNA TGCAGTGCAGAGGCAGGACGGGGGAGCACAGATACGCAGTATTTT.